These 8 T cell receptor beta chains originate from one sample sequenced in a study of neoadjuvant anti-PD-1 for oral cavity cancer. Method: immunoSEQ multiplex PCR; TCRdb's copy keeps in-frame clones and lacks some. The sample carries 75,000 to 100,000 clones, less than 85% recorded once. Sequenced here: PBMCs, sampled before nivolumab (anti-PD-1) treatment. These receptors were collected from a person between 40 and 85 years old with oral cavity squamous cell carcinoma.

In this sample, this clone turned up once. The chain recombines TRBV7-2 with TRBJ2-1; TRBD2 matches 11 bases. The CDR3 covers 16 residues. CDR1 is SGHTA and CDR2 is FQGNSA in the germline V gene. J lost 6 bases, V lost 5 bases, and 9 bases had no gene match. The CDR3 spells CASSRTASGGFNEQFF. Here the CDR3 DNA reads TGTGCCAGCAGCCGCACCGCTAGCGGGGGGTTCAATGAGCAGTTCTTC.

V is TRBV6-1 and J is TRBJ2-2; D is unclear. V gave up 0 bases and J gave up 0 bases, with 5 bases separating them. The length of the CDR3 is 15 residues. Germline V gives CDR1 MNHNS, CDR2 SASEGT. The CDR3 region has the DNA TGTGCCAGCAGTGAAGCTACAGCGAACACCGGGGAGCTGTTTTTT. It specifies CASSEATANTGELFF.

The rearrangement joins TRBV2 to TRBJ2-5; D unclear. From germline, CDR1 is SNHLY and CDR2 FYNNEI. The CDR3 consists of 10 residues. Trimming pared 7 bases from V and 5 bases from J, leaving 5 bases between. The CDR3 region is CASMGETQYF. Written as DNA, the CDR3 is TGTGCCAGCATGGGGGAGACCCAGTACTTC.

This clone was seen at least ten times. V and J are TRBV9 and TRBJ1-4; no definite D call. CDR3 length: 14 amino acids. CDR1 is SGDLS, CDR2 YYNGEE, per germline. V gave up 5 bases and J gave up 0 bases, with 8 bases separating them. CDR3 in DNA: TGTGCCAGCAGTGCTGAACCAACTAATGAAAAACTGTTTTTT. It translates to CASSAEPTNEKLFF.

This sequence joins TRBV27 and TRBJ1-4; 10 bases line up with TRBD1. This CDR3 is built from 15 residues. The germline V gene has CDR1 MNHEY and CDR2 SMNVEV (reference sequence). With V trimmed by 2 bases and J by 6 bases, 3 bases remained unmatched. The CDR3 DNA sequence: TGTGCCAGCAGTTTACAGACAGGGGGCGATGAAAAACTGTTTTTT. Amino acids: CASSLQTGGDEKLFF. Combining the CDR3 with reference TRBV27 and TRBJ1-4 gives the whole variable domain EAQVTQNPRYLITVTGKKLTVTCSQNMNHEYMSWYRQDPGLGLRQIYYSMNVEVTDKGDVPEGYKVSRKEKRNFPLILESPSPNQTSLYFCASSLQTGGDEKLFFGSGTQLSVL.

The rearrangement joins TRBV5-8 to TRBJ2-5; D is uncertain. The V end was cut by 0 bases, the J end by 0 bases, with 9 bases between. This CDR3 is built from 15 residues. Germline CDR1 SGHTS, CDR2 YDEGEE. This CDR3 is CASSLGVLHQETQYF. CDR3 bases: TGTGCCAGCAGCTTGGGGGTCTTACACCAAGAGACCCAGTACTTC. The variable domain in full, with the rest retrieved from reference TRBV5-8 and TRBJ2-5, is EAGVTQSPTHLIKTRGQQATLRCSPISGHTSVYWYQQALGLGLQFLLWYDEGEERNRGNFPPRFSGRQFPNYSSELNVNALELEDSALYLCASSLGVLHQETQYFGPGTRLLVL.

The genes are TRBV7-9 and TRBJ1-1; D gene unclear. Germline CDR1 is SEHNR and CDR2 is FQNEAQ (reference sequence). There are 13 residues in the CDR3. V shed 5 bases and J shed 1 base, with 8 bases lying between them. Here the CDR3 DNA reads TGTGCCAGCAGCCCAGTCAGGAACACTGAAGCTTTCTTT. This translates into CASSPVRNTEAFF.

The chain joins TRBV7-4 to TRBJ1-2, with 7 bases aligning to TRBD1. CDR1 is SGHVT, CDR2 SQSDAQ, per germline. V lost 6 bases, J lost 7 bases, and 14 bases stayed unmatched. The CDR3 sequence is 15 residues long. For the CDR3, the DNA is TGTGCCAGCAGAAAACCGGGACAGCTGTGCATTGGCTACACCTTC. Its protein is CASRKPGQLCIGYTF.